This TCR beta chain was identified in a study of cytomegalovirus exposure and HLA in healthy donors. Broader study findings: TCR beta V- and J-gene trimming, according to a later analysis, was linked to a missense DCLRE1C variant.

The PCR used 60 Vbeta and 13 Jbeta primers. Data came from immunoSEQ multiplex PCR; TCRdb stores just in-frame clones and leaves some out. This table has 150,000 to 200,000 clones, 80% appearing once. Per germline, CDR1 KGHSH and CDR2 LQKENI. The CDR3 contains 16 residues. V was pared by 4 bases and J by 1 base, with 13 bases between. Points on this clone: Its antigen is unidentified.

This TCR derives from a man aged 18 to 30 in good health and CMV-seropositive. The sample comprised PBMCs. This chain connects TRBV18 to TRBJ2-2, with D perhaps TRBD2 (5 bases). In nucleotides, the CDR3 is TGTGCCAGCTCACGGTCGGGGATGGGGAACACCGGGGAGCTGTTTTTT. It codes for CASSRSGMGNTGELFF.